The present T cell receptor (beta chain) was sequenced within a study of Graves' ophthalmopathy and Graves' hyperthyroidism. Study context: Sampling took place at initial diagnosis, with peripheral blood obtained before any treatment. General study findings and limits: The model predicted ophthalmopathy progression with about 69% sensitivity and around 72% specificity. In separating ophthalmopathy from stable hyperthyroidism, a 13-signature model achieved 87.88% sensitivity and about 80% specificity.

Other autoimmune diseases, uncontrolled infections, pregnancy or lactation led to the exclusion of patients. V lost 3 bases and J lost 5, with 10 bases in between. The CDR3 contains 13 residues. This clonotype was found many times. The target antigen is unknown. RNA transcripts were the source from which TCR beta CDR3 regions were amplified. First-round RT-PCR employed HTBI primers, with a second-round multiplex PCR after it. TCRdb reprocessed the multiplex PCR reads with MiXCR, giving one entry per CDR3 protein. The sample holds about 480,000 distinct CDR3 sequences, around 15% seen once. The source is a woman aged 25 to 39 with Graves' ophthalmopathy. The genes are TRBV12-3 or TRBV12-4 and TRBJ1-1; tentative D call: TRBD1 (6 bases). Sequencing input: blood. The CDR3 loop is CASSLRRGTEAFF. The CDR3 DNA reads TGTGCCAGCAGTTTGAGGAGGGGGACTGAAGCTTTCTTT.